The clone carrying this T cell receptor beta chain was seen only once. Its antigen is undetermined. As to time point: week 5, during vaccination. Vaccine doses each comprised 300 ug of mutant IDH1 20-mer peptide, with topical imiquimod. Each of the donors came in with new WHO grade 3 or 4 astrocytomas that were IDH1-mutant and ATRX-lost. Clones were read by immunoSEQ multiplex PCR, and TCRdb kept only the in-frame ones, dropping some. Of over 50,000 clones listed, 85% to 90% are singletons. This record belongs to a study of a mutant IDH1 vaccine in newly diagnosed glioma. Study background: The initiation of vaccination occurred 4-6 weeks after radiotherapy alone, or with temozolomide cycles.

General study points: Vaccination induced immune responses in 85% to 95% of patients.

V lost 3 bases, J lost 3 bases, and 10 bases lay in between. In germline, CDR1 is MNHNS, CDR2 SASEGT. There are 14 residues in the CDR3. The origin of this receptor is a woman in her 40s with glioma. The chain joins TRBV6-1 to TRBJ2-3; D gene uncertain. This sample comprised PBMCs, obtained from a glioma patient whose treatment included an IDH1 peptide vaccine. The CDR3 DNA reads TGTGCCAGCAGTGACGGATACCAAACAGATACGCAGTATTTT. This translates into CASSDGYQTDTQYF.